The 3 T cell receptor beta chains below come from one sample, sequenced in a study of shared clonotypes between healthy human individuals. TCRdb's table, derived via immunoSEQ multiplex PCR, lists solely in-frame clones and lacks some. The table shows 550,000 to 800,000 clones, with less than 95% occurring only once. Sequenced material: memory CD8+ T cells from PBMCs. Subset reported: CD45RO+ cells pooled with CCR7-negative TemRA cells. The receptors were sampled from a man between 18 and 29 years old in good health. Some clones in this sample may be carry-over from other donors' samples.

Only one count was recorded for this clone. The rearrangement links TRBV6-6 to TRBJ1-2, with 12 bases matching TRBD1. The germline V gene has CDR1 MNHNY and CDR2 SVGAGI (reference sequence). The CDR3 is 15 residues long. Germline trimming cut 6 bases from V and 3 bases from J; bases unmatched to any gene: 5. The CDR3 nucleotides read TGTGCCAGCAGCAGGGACAGGGGGCGCTACTATGGCTACACCTTC. It is translated as CASSRDRGRYYGYTF.

On this clone itself: The junction departs from germline at one end; a sequencing error may be responsible. This chain uses TRBV2 with TRBJ2-1; 10 bases are a match to TRBD2. This CDR3 comprises 17 residues. The germline gives CDR1 SNHLY, CDR2 FYNNEI. The CDR3 here is CASSEGPGTSVYNEQFF. For the CDR3, the DNA is TGTGCCAGCAGCGAAGGCCCCGGGACTAGCGTATACAATGAGCAGTTCTTC.

The chain combines TRBV9 with TRBJ2-3, with 10 bases that match TRBD1. The junction had 6 bases not matched to a gene; V was cut back by 4 bases and J by 1 base. Per germline, CDR1 SGDLS and CDR2 YYNGEE. The CDR3 sequence is 16 residues long. The CDR3 coding sequence is TGTGCCAGCAGCCCTCTCGGGACAGGGGGCACAGATACGCAGTATTTT. The encoded protein is CASSPLGTGGTDTQYF.